The clone carrying this T cell receptor beta chain was seen more than once but under ten times. What it binds is unknown. The data stem from a study of T cell repertoires in cytomegalovirus infection. General study findings and limits: Carriers of CMV and the relevant HLA type were discriminated by public TCR beta frequency. Across the ex vivo response, the dominant clonotypes were HLA-C-restricted CMV-specific TCR beta clonotypes.

MiXCR, run by TCRdb on the reads, gives a single entry per CDR3 protein. This table has hundreds of thousands of distinct CDR3 sequences, roughly 43% appearing once. The CDR3 covers 12 residues. V lost 6 bases to trimming and J lost 7 bases, with 9 bases between them. CDR1 and CDR2 (germline): MNHNY, SVGAGI (reference sequence). The sequence derives from a human donor in good health (CMV status not recorded). Some clones in this sample may be carry-over from other donors' samples. This specimen consisted of cultured PBMCs, obtained from culture after CMV antigen stimulation. This sequence joins TRBV6-6 and TRBJ2-2; a possible D gene is TRBD1 (5 bases). CDR3 sequence reads: CASRMTVGELFF. For the CDR3, the DNA is TGTGCCAGCAGGATGACAGTCGGGGAGCTGTTTTTT.